Listed below are T cell receptor beta chains from one sample, sequenced in a study of blood T cell repertoires in COVID-19. TCRdb's copy holds only in-frame clones and misses some; the assay was immunoSEQ multiplex PCR. Found here are about 55,000 clones, about 90% of them singletons; the top ten hold roughly 15%. Material: peripheral blood. Every receptor here comes from a human donor with active COVID-19. The donor label of this sample is uncertain. Each CDR3 is given with its conserved first and last residue. The D gene is left open where the match is weak. Size tells how often a clone was seen (once, few, many) or the class of an expanded clone, and some rows leave it out.

D	size	J	V	CDR3	DNA
TRBD2	-	TRBJ2-2	TRBV3-1/TRBV3-2	CASTLAGGYTGELFF	TGTGCCAGCACACTAGCGGGGGGATACACCGGGGAGCTGTTTTTT
-	once	TRBJ1-5	TRBV4-2	CASSQDQNQGQPQHF	TGTGCCAGCAGCCAAGACCAGAACCAGGGTCAGCCCCAGCATTTT
-	-	TRBJ1-1	TRBV7-9	CASSSTLNTEAFF	TGTGCCAGCAGCTCGACTCTGAACACTGAAGCTTTCTTT
TRBD1	-	TRBJ1-6	TRBV20-1	CSASVQGDNSPLHF	TGCAGTGCTAGTGTTCAGGGGGATAATTCACCCCTCCACTTT
-	-	TRBJ1-5	TRBV10-3	CAITGTGGAQHF	TGTGCCATCACCGGGACCGGAGGGGCCCAGCATTTT
-	-	TRBJ2-1	TRBV7-8	CASSSGRGRANYNEQFF	TGTGCCAGCAGCTCCGGTAGAGGCAGGGCAAATTACAATGAGCAGTTCTTC
-	-	TRBJ1-1	TRBV19	CASSNQGGATEAFF	TGTGCCAGTAGTAACCAGGGAGGGGCAACTGAAGCTTTCTTT
TRBD1	-	TRBJ2-1	TRBV5-1	CASSLVDRDSGEQFF	TGCGCCAGCAGCTTGGTGGACAGGGATTCGGGTGAGCAGTTCTTC
TRBD2	-	TRBJ2-7	TRBV5-1	CASSLGLAVTSYEQYF	TGCGCCAGCAGCTTAGGACTAGCGGTGACCTCCTACGAGCAGTACTTC
-	few	TRBJ2-7	TRBV9	CASSSTTGSYEQYF	TGTGCCAGCAGCTCAACTACAGGGTCCTACGAGCAGTACTTC
TRBD1	few	TRBJ2-7	TRBV19	CASSTQQGANEQYF	TGTGCCAGTAGTACTCAACAGGGGGCCAACGAGCAGTACTTC
-	-	TRBJ2-2	TRBV6-2/TRBV6-3	CASSPLQGTGELFF	TGTGCCAGCAGCCCCCTTCAGGGAACTGGGGAGCTGTTTTTT
-	-	TRBJ1-2	TRBV2	CASRKSGVGGYTF	TGTGCCAGCAGGAAGTCCGGGGTGGGGGGCTACACCTTC
TRBD1	-	TRBJ2-1	TRBV12-5	CASGFLWDSSYNEQFF	TGTGCTAGTGGTTTCCTCTGGGACAGCTCCTACAATGAGCAGTTCTTC
TRBD2	-	TRBJ2-2	TRBV4-3	CASSPGLAVNTGELFF	TGCGCCAGCAGCCCTGGACTAGCGGTGAACACCGGGGAGCTGTTTTTT
TRBD1	once	TRBJ2-3	TRBV5-1	CASSSQDRSGPSTQYF	TGCGCCAGCAGCTCCCAGGACAGGTCTGGACCCTCTACGCAGTATTTT
-	-	TRBJ2-1	TRBV19	CASSIDRSPQQEEQFF	TGTGCCAGTAGTATAGACCGCTCCCCCCAACAGGAAGAGCAGTTCTTC
-	few	TRBJ1-1	TRBV7-9	CASSLAISGLEAFF	TGTGCCAGCAGCTTAGCGATTTCGGGATTAGAAGCTTTCTTT
TRBD2	-	TRBJ2-1	TRBV7-2	CASTLGTSGNLPQFF	TGTGCCAGCACCCTCGGGACTAGCGGAAATCTTCCCCAGTTCTTC
TRBD1	-	TRBJ2-2	TRBV27	CASSHGTGFVDTGELFF	TGTGCCAGCAGCCACGGGACAGGGTTCGTCGACACCGGGGAGCTGTTTTTT
-	-	TRBJ2-2	TRBV20-1	CSASRASPGELFF	TGCAGTGCTAGTCGGGCTAGCCCCGGGGAGCTGTTTTTT
-	-	TRBJ1-6	TRBV7-2	CASSLVPGVGRSPLHF	TGTGCCAGCAGCTTAGTGCCAGGGGTTGGGCGATCACCCCTCCACTTT
-	-	TRBJ2-3	TRBV4-3	CASSQGTMTDTQYF	TGCGCCAGCAGCCAAGGTACAATGACAGATACGCAGTATTTT
-	-	TRBJ2-2	TRBV18	CASTANTGELFF	TGTGCCAGTACTGCGAACACCGGGGAGCTGTTTTTT
TRBD1	-	TRBJ2-1	TRBV7-9	CASSTGQRTYNEQFF	TGTGCCAGCAGCACGGGACAGCGAACCTACAATGAGCAGTTCTTC
TRBD2	-	TRBJ2-5	TRBV4-2	CASSPGLSGTRVLETQYF	TGTGCCAGCAGCCCGGGATTATCCGGGACTAGAGTTTTGGAGACCCAGTACTTC
TRBD2	-	TRBJ2-3	TRBV6-2/TRBV6-3	CASSYPGRVGSTDTQYF	TGTGCCAGCAGTTATCCAGGGAGGGTCGGGAGCACAGATACGCAGTATTTT
-	-	TRBJ1-6	TRBV5-4	CASSLWSGNSPLHF	TGTGCCAGCAGCTTGTGGTCGGGTAATTCACCCCTCCACTTT
TRBD1	-	TRBJ2-7	TRBV9	CASSVGTGVYEQYF	TGTGCCAGCAGCGTTGGGACAGGGGTTTACGAGCAGTACTTC